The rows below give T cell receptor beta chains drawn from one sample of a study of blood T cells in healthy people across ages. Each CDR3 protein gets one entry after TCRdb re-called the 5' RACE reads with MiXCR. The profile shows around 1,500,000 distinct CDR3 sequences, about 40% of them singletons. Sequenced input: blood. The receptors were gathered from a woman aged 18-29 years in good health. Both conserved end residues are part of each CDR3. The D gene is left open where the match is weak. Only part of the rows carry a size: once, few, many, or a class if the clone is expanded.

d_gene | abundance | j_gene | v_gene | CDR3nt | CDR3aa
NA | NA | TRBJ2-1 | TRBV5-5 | TGTGCCAGCAGCTTTGGGGGAAGGGACAATGAGCAGTTCTTC | CASSFGGRDNEQFF
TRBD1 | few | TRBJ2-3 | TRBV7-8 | TGTGCCAGCAGCTTGCTTGGGAACCAGGGGGCCCGCGATACGCAGTATTTT | CASSLLGNQGARDTQYF
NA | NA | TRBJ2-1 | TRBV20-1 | TGCAGTGCTAGCCGGACCCGCGCGGGCGTGTTGGTCTATGAGCAGTTCTTC | CSASRTRAGVLVYEQFF
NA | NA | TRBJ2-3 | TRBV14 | TGTGCCAGCAGCCAAGATTTTTATGAGGGGACAGATACGCAGTATTTT | CASSQDFYEGTDTQYF
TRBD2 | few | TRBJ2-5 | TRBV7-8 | TGTGCCAGCAGCGCCAGCAGGATAGCGGGAGATCGAGAAGAGACCCAGTACTTC | CASSASRIAGDREETQYF
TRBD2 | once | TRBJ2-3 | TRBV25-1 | TGTGCCAGCAGTGAATGGAGCGGGGGGACCACAGATACGCAGTATTTT | CASSEWSGGTTDTQYF
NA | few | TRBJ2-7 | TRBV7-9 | TGTGCCAGCAGCTCCGAGGAGTACGAGCAGTACTTC | CASSSEEYEQYF
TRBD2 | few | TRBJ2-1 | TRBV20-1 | TGCAGTGCTAGCCTAGCGGAGCATTACAATGAGCAGTTCTTT | CSASLAEHYNEQFF
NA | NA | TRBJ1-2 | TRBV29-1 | TGCAGCGTAATGACGGGCGTACTGTATGGCTACACCTTC | CSVMTGVLYGYTF
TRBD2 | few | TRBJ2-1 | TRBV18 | TGTGCCAGCTCACCTCCCCTAGCGGGAGGGGCCTACAATGAGCAGTTCTTC | CASSPPLAGGAYNEQFF
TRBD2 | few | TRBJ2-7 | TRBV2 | TGTGCCAGCAGTGGCTCGGGACTAGCGGGAGGGCCCCCCTACGAGCAGTACTTC | CASSGSGLAGGPPYEQYF
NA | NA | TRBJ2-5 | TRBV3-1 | TGTGCCAGCAGCCAATCGGACGGACCGAATGGGCAGTACTTC | CASSQSDGPNGQYF
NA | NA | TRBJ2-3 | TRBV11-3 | TGTGCCAGCAGCTTAGATCGCGGAAACACAGATACGCAGTATTTT | CASSLDRGNTDTQYF
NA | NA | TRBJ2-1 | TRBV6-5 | TGTGCCAGCAGCTACACCGAGGCGCTAGCCTCCTACAATGAGCAGTTCTTC | CASSYTEALASYNEQFF
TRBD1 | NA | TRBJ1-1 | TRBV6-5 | TGTGCCAGCAGTCGTGGACAGGGCGAAGCTTTCTTT | CASSRGQGEAFF
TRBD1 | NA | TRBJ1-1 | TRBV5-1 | TGCGCCAGCAGCTTGCGGACAGGGCCGAACACTGAAGCTTTCTTT | CASSLRTGPNTEAFF
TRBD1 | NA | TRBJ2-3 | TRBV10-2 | TGCGCCAGCAGTGACCTGGGACAGGGAGGAGATACGCAGTATTTT | CASSDLGQGGDTQYF
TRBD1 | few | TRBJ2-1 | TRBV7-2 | TGTGCCAGCAGCCCATGGGACAGTGGGATTAATGAGCAGTTCTTC | CASSPWDSGINEQFF
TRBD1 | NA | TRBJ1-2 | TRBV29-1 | TGCAGCGTTGTTCAGGGGGGGGCGTCGAACTATGGCTACACCTTC | CSVVQGGASNYGYTF
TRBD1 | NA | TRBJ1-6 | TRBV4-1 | TGCGCCAGCAGCCGACCTCGTGAACAGGGGAATTCACCCCTCCACTTT | CASSRPREQGNSPLHF
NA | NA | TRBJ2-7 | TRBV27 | TGTGCCAGCAGTATGGGCCAGACCTACGAGCAGTACTTC | CASSMGQTYEQYF
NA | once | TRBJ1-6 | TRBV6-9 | TGTGCCACGATGTTGGGGGGAGTCAATTCACCCCTCCACTTT | CATMLGGVNSPLHF
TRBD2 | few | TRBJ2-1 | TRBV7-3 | TGTGCCAGCAGCTTAACCCCGCTAGCGGGGGGAACCTACAATGAGCAGTTCTTC | CASSLTPLAGGTYNEQFF
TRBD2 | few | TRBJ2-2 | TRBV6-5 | TGTGCCAGCAGTTACCTACGGACTAGCGGGAGGGCGAACACCGGGGAGCTGTTTTTT | CASSYLRTSGRANTGELFF
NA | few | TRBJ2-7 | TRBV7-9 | TGTGCCAGCAGCGTATCGACTAGTTCCGAGCAGTACTTC | CASSVSTSSEQYF
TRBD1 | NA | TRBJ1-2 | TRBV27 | TGTGCCAGCAGTTTTGGGACAGGGGCGGACTACACCTTC | CASSFGTGADYTF
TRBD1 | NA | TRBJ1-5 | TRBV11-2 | TGTGCCAGCAGCTTAGGGCCGGGACAGGTTTCGCATTTT | CASSLGPGQVSHF
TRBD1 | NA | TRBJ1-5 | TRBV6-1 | TGTGCCAGCAGTGGTATTGGGACAGGGAATCAGCCCCAGCATTTT | CASSGIGTGNQPQHF